These 6 T cell receptor beta chains originate from one sample sequenced in a study of OX40 agonist ivuxolimab in advanced cancers. Only in-frame clones appear in the TCRdb table, and some are missing; sequencing was by immunoSEQ multiplex PCR. This sample yields 50,000 to 65,000 clones, of which about four fifths are seen a single time; approximately 1% belongs to the top ten. The sequencing here drew on CD4+ or CD8+ T cells sorted from blood, taken in a trial of the OX40 agonist ivuxolimab. Every receptor here comes from an adult with an advanced solid tumor such as melanoma, head and neck, liver or kidney cancer.

The chain couples TRBV19 to TRBJ1-3, with D perhaps matching TRBD1 (6 bases). Trimming took off 6 bases at V and 7 bases at J, with 13 bases between the two ends. This CDR3 is 13 amino acids long. The V gene's germline CDR1 is LNHDA and CDR2 SQIVND (reference sequence). The CDR3 protein is CASSRQGSNTIYF. CDR3 DNA: TGTGCCAGTAGCCGTCAGGGGAGTAACACCATATATTTT.

The V and J genes are TRBV7-8 and TRBJ2-1; 11 nucleotides align to TRBD2. In germline, CDR1 is SGHVS, CDR2 FQNEAQ. The CDR3 has 15 residues. V trimming: 5 bases; J trimming: 7 bases; junction bases outside the gene matches: 7. The CDR3 here is CASSLTGLAENEQFF. Here the CDR3 DNA reads TGTGCCAGCAGCCTAACGGGACTAGCGGAAAATGAGCAGTTCTTC. The full variable domain, rest sourced from reference TRBV7-8 and TRBJ2-1, is GAGVSQSPRYKVAKRGQDVALRCDPISGHVSLFWYQQALGQGPEFLTYFQNEAQLDKSGLPSDRFFAERPEGSVSTLKIQRTQQEDSAVYLCASSLTGLAENEQFFGPGTRLTVL.

A word on this clone: The final CDR3 position lacks the conserved phenylalanine or tryptophan, pointing to a likely read error. The DNA is omitted, as the CDR3 cannot be located on it reliably, and the CDR3 follows TCRdb's listing. The chain has TRBV6-1 and TRBJ1-3; the D call TRBD1 from the table was never checked on the DNA. The CDR3 extends over 12 residues, inclusive of both ends. CDR1 is MNHNS and CDR2 is SASEGT in the germline V gene. CDR3 in amino acids: CASSEGAGRASL.

The rearrangement joins TRBV10-3 to TRBJ1-4; D might be TRBD1 (5 bases). V was pared by 6 bases and J by 5 bases, with 16 bases between. This CDR3 comprises 15 residues. The germline V gene encodes CDR1 ENHRY and CDR2 SYGVKD. CDR3 sequence: CAIRETGARNEKLFF. CDR3 sequence (DNA): TGTGCCATCAGGGAGACCGGGGCCAGGAATGAAAAACTGTTTTTT.

The chain joins TRBV30 to TRBJ1-1; TRBD1 matches 7 bases. Germline values: CDR1 GTSNPN, CDR2 SVGIG (reference sequence). The CDR3 runs 14 residues. V lost 3 bases to trimming and J lost 1 base; unmatched junction nucleotides: 5. CDR3 nucleotides: TGTGCCTGGAGCCGAGGGACAGCGAACACTGAAGCTTTCTTT. The encoded protein is CAWSRGTANTEAFF.

V is TRBV15 and J is TRBJ2-5; a weak D match, TRBD2 (6 bases). The DNA end is a closer match to TRBJ2-7, so the J assignment may be wrong. The CDR3 has 15 residues. Germline V gives CDR1 LNHNV, CDR2 YYDKDF (reference sequence). CDR3 sequence: CATSRGGDPPHEQYF. DNA for the CDR3: TGTGCCACCAGCAGAGGGGGGGATCCCCCCCACGAGCAGTACTTC.